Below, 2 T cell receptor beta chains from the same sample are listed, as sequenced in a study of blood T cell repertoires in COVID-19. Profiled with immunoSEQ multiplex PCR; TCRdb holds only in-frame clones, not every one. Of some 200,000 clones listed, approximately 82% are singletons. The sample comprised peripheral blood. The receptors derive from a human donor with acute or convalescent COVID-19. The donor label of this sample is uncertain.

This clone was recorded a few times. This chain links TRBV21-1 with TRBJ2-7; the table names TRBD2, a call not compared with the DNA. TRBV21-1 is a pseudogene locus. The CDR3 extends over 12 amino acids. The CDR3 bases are TGTGCCAGCAGCAAAGATCGGTACGAGCAGTACTTC. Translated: CASSKDRYEQYF.

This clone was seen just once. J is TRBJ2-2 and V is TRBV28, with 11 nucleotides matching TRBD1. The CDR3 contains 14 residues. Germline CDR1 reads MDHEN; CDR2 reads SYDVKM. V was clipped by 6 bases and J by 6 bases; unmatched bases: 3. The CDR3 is CASSRDRGAGELFF. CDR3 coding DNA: TGTGCCAGCAGCCGGGACAGGGGGGCCGGGGAGCTGTTTTTT.